The 15 T cell receptor beta chains in this list originate from one sample, sequenced in a study of neurological immune-mediated disorders. TCRdb fed the 5' RACE reads into MiXCR, producing one record per CDR3 protein. This sample has some 38,000 distinct CDR3 sequences, with around 10% found just once. Time point defined: technical triplicate 1. Sequenced sample: PBMCs. Receptor source: a man in his 60s with HTLV-1-associated myelopathy (HAM/TSP).

This clonotype qualifies as medium-sized. V usage is TRBV20-1 and J usage is TRBJ2-6; D is perhaps TRBD2 (5 bases). The length of the CDR3 is 14 residues. Trimming shortened V by 6 bases and J by 1 base, and 10 bases separated the two germline ends. Germline V lookup: CDR1 DFQATT, CDR2 SNEGSKA (reference sequence). The CDR3 reads CSAGMGSGANVLTF. The DNA of the CDR3 is TGCAGTGCCGGGATGGGGTCTGGGGCCAACGTCCTGACTTTC.

This clonotype was picked up many times. The chain employs TRBV7-2 and TRBJ2-2; D tentatively fits TRBD1 or TRBD2 (5 bases each). Trimming removed 7 bases from V and 4 bases from J, with 13 bases in between. Germline lookup yields CDR1 SGHTA and CDR2 FQGNSA. The CDR3 runs to 14 residues. The DNA for the CDR3 is TGTGCCAGCACCTTGGTGAGGGGCACCGGGGAGCTGTTTTTT. It translates to CASTLVRGTGELFF.

This clonotype was seen repeatedly, ten times or more. The chain carries TRBV20-1 and TRBJ2-3, with 8 nucleotides matching TRBD2. Germline CDR1 reads DFQATT; CDR2 reads SNEGSKA (reference sequence). The CDR3 has 15 residues. V lost 1 base and J lost 1; bases outside the gene matches: 4. The CDR3 nucleotides read TGCAGTGCTAGAGGAGCGGGAGTTGGCACAGATACGCAGTATTTT. This sequence encodes CSARGAGVGTDTQYF.

This clonotype was counted ten times or more. V gene TRBV7-8 combines with J gene TRBJ1-4, with 7 bases that match TRBD1. Unmatched junction bases numbered 6, after V lost 1 base and J lost 7 bases. Germline loops: CDR1 SGHVS, CDR2 FQNEAQ. CDR3 length equals 15 residues. CDR3 protein: CASSLGAGQVEKLFF. CDR3 coding DNA: TGTGCCAGCAGCTTAGGGGCAGGACAGGTTGAAAAACTGTTTTTT.

This clonotype showed up many times. The genes are TRBV20-1 and TRBJ2-3; 9 bases agree with TRBD2. CDR1 is DFQATT and CDR2 is SNEGSKA in the germline V gene (reference sequence). After removal of 4 bases from V and 2 bases from J, the junction contained 7 bases not matched to a gene. This CDR3 has 15 residues. The CDR3 is CSATRLAETTDTQYF. The CDR3 DNA follows: TGCAGTGCTACCAGACTAGCGGAGACCACAGATACGCAGTATTTT.

This clonotype came up many times. This chain connects TRBV20-1 to TRBJ1-5, with unresolved D. The CDR3 loop spans 14 amino acids. V was clipped by 1 base and J by 2 bases, with 9 bases between them. The V gene's germline CDR1 is DFQATT and CDR2 SNEGSKA (reference sequence). CDR3 DNA sequence: TGCAGTGCTAGAGTGCCCACGGGCAATCAGCCCCAGCATTTT. As protein: CSARVPTGNQPQHF.

Ten or more counts support this clonotype. The V gene is TRBV6-1, the J gene TRBJ2-7, with 9 bases aligning to TRBD1. In germline, CDR1 is MNHNS, CDR2 SASEGT. The CDR3 contains 15 residues. The V gene end was trimmed by 4 bases and the J gene end by 3 bases; junction bases not matched to a gene: 7. The CDR3 region is CASSGQGGLGYEQYF. Here the CDR3 DNA reads TGTGCCAGCAGTGGACAGGGGGGCCTTGGCTACGAGCAGTACTTC.

This clonotype was observed at least ten times. This rearrangement joins TRBV20-1 to TRBJ1-4; D is undetermined. Trimming removed 6 bases from V and 2 bases from J, with 7 bases in between. The CDR3 has 12 residues. Per germline, CDR1 DFQATT and CDR2 SNEGSKA (reference sequence). For the CDR3, the DNA is TGCAGTGCCGCCGGGACTAATGAAAAACTGTTTTTT. It codes for CSAAGTNEKLFF.

In this sample, this clonotype turned up many times. The CDR3 nucleotides read TGTGCCAGCAGGGGTGGTTCTCACATTCAGTACTTC. This codes for CASRGGSHIQYF. The chain recombines TRBV11-2 with TRBJ2-4; D remains unclear. Trimming removed 6 bases from V and 8 bases from J, with 11 bases in between. Germline V gene data show CDR1 as SGHAT and CDR2 as FQNNGV. The CDR3 loop spans 12 amino acids.

This clonotype has a count of ten or more. V gene TRBV6-4 combines with J gene TRBJ2-3; 11 positions agree with TRBD2. V trimming: 4 bases; J trimming: 2 bases; junction bases outside the gene matches: 2. There are 15 residues in the CDR3. Germline V gene lookup returns CDR1 MRHNA and CDR2 SNTAGT. CDR3 region: CASSATSGNTDTQYF. In nucleotides, the CDR3 is TGTGCCAGCAGTGCGACTAGCGGGAACACAGATACGCAGTATTTT.

This clonotype was recorded many times. The chain couples TRBV5-1 to TRBJ1-1; no firm D call. The germline V gene has CDR1 SGHRS and CDR2 YFSETQ. CDR3 length: 13 residues. V gave up 0 bases and J gave up 1 base, with 4 bases separating them. DNA of the CDR3: TGCGCCAGCAGCTTGGAACAGAACACTGAAGCTTTCTTT. Protein sequence: CASSLEQNTEAFF.

This clonotype was recorded many times. The J gene is TRBJ1-2, the V gene TRBV20-1, with 9 bases identical to TRBD1. V trimming: 0 bases; J trimming: 8 bases; junction bases outside the gene matches: 1. Looked up from germline, CDR1 is DFQATT and CDR2 is SNEGSKA (reference sequence). CDR3 length: 12 residues. CDR3 bases: TGCAGTGCTAGAGAGGGGACAGGGGGCTACACCTTC. This codes for CSAREGTGGYTF.

This clonotype was counted ten times or more. V gene TRBV20-1 combines with J gene TRBJ1-4; D is ambiguous. With 2 bases removed from V and 0 bases from J, the gap between germline ends came to 13 bases. Germline V gene lookup returns CDR1 DFQATT and CDR2 SNEGSKA (reference sequence). The CDR3 contains 16 residues. CDR3 nucleotide sequence: TGCAGTGCTAGACTCAACGACGGTGCAACTAATGAAAAACTGTTTTTT. This encodes CSARLNDGATNEKLFF.

This clonotype was picked up many times. This chain connects TRBV15 to TRBJ1-1, with TRBD1 as a possible D gene (5 bases). CDR1 and CDR2 (germline): LNHNV, YYDKDF (reference sequence). V was clipped by 0 bases and J by 12 bases, with 8 bases between them. This CDR3 comprises 11 residues. The CDR3 nucleotides are TGTGCCACCAGCAGAGAAGGGGATCCTTTCTTT. Its translation is CATSREGDPFF. Supplemented by reference TRBV15 and TRBJ1-1, the full variable domain reads DAMVIQNPRYQVTQFGKPVTLSCSQTLNHNVMYWYQQKSSQAPKLLFHYYDKDFNNEADTPDNFQSRRPNTSFCFLDIRSPGLGDTAMYLCATSREGDPFFGQGTRLTVV.

The chain has TRBV11-1 and TRBJ2-1, with TRBD2 as a possible D gene (6 bases). With 5 bases removed from V and 2 bases from J, the gap between germline ends came to 19 bases. This CDR3 has 17 residues. CDR1 and CDR2 (germline): SGHAT, FQDESV (reference sequence). The CDR3 DNA reads TGTGCCAGCAGCCTGGGTGGGTCGGGAGAACCCTACAATGAGCAGTTCTTC. Translating it yields CASSLGGSGEPYNEQFF.